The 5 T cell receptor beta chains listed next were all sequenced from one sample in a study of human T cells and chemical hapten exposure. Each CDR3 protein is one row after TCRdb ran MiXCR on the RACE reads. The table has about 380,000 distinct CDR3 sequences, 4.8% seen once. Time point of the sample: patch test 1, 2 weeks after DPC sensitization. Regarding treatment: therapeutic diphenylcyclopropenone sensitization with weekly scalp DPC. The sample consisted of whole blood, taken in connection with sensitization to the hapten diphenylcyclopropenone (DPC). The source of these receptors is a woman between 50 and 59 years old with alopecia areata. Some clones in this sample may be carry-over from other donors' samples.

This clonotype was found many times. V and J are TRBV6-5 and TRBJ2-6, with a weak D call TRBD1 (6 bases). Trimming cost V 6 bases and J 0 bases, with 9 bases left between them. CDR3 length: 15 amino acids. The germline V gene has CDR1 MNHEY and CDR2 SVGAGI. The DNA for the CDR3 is TGTGCCAGCAGCCGGGACAACTCTGGGGCCAACGTCCTGACTTTC. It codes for CASSRDNSGANVLTF.

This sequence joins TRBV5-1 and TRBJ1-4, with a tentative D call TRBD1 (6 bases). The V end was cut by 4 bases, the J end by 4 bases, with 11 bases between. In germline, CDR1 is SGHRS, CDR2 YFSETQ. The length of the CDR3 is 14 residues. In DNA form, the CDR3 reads TGCGCCAGCAGCAAGACAGGCCTTAATGAAAAACTGTTTTTT. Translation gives CASSKTGLNEKLFF.

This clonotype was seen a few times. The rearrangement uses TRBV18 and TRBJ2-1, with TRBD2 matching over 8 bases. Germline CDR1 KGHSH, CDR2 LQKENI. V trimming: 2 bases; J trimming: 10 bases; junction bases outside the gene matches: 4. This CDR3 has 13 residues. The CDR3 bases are TGTGCCAGCTCACCAAGAGCGGGAGTAGAGCAGTTCTTC. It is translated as CASSPRAGVEQFF.

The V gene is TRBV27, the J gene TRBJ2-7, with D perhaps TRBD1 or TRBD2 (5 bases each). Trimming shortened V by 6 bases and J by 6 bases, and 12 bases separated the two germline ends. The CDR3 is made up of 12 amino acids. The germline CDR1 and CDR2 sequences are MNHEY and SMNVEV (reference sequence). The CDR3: CASSSYGGEQYF. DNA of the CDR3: TGTGCCAGCAGCTCCTATGGGGGCGAGCAGTACTTC.

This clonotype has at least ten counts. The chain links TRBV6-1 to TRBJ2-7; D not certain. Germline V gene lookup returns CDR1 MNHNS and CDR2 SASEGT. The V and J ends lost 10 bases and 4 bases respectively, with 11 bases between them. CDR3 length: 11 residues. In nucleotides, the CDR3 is TGTGCCACCTCCCGGATTTACGAGCAGTACTTC. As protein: CATSRIYEQYF.